This is a list of T cell receptor beta chains from one sample in a study of monozygotic twins with inflammatory bowel disease. TCRdb reanalyzed the 5' RACE reads and collapses them to one entry per CDR3 protein, without DNA. The table for this sample gives approximately 400,000 distinct CDR3 sequences. The material sequenced was blood. These TCRs come from a human donor with ulcerative colitis or Crohn's disease, or a healthy co-twin of an affected twin (not recorded which). Both conserved end residues are part of each CDR3. Fields, in order: V gene, J gene, CDR3 protein.

>TRBV20-1|TRBJ2-5
CSARPGLAGQETQYF
>TRBV6-1|TRBJ2-2
CASKHTGARTGELFF
>TRBV25-1|TRBJ1-1
CASDGAWGRGTEAFF
>TRBV12-3/TRBV12-4|TRBJ2-1
CASSNTGTSNEQFF
>TRBV30|TRBJ2-7
CASTSGSFHEQYF
>TRBV20-1|TRBJ2-1
CSATVSRAGGSIHEQFF
>TRBV5-1|TRBJ2-1
CASSLIGGPGEQFF
>TRBV6-2/TRBV6-3|TRBJ2-2
CASKGTSGTGELFF
>TRBV12-3/TRBV12-4|TRBJ2-7
CASSLNGRDHEQYF
>TRBV5-6|TRBJ2-2
CASSLLGHYTGELFF
>TRBV5-1|TRBJ2-2
CASSLRSGPHGELFF
>TRBV11-3|TRBJ2-2
CASSLGKIAGGHTGELFF
>TRBV5-4|TRBJ2-3
CASSFTSVSTDTQYF
>TRBV20-1|TRBJ2-3
CSARRGGNTDTQYF
>TRBV11-2|TRBJ2-5
CASSLAFGRHRETQYF
>TRBV5-1|TRBJ2-7
CASTTGDSYEQYF
>TRBV20-1|TRBJ2-2
CSARDVGTGELFF
>TRBV4-3|TRBJ2-1
CASSQAGASGSSYNEQFF
>TRBV18|TRBJ1-2
CASSPDRTLNRYTF
>TRBV5-4|TRBJ1-2
CASSTGGGNYGYTF
>TRBV20-1|TRBJ2-7
CSARGWDSYEQYF
>TRBV2|TRBJ1-2
CASSDIGNYGYTF
>TRBV12-3/TRBV12-4|TRBJ2-7
CASAIGGLMGEQYF
>TRBV12-3/TRBV12-4|TRBJ2-7
CASRKTGRYEQYF
>TRBV27|TRBJ2-2
CASRRNTGELFF
>TRBV19|TRBJ1-1
CASSMVSGTEAFF
>TRBV7-9|TRBJ1-1
CASSHNNPLNTEAFF
>TRBV7-9|TRBJ1-1
CASSPGQPRNEAFF
>TRBV10-3|TRBJ2-7
CATYRGAGTEEQYF
>TRBV5-1|TRBJ2-3
CASSGIWGTDTQYF
>TRBV3-1|TRBJ2-1
CASSQGDRGLQFF
>TRBV5-1|TRBJ2-2
CASSRSLDRMNTGELFF
>TRBV20-1|TRBJ2-2
CSARDYNTGELFF
>TRBV7-9|TRBJ2-7
CASSLSQKSYEQYF
>TRBV5-1|TRBJ2-7
CASSFYWSSDEQYF
>TRBV15|TRBJ1-1
CATSSPDRFAFF
>TRBV18|TRBJ1-2
CASKAGAGEEGYTF
>TRBV5-1|TRBJ2-7
CASSPLEAVAYEQYF
>TRBV5-1|TRBJ2-7
CASSLDGFLEQYF
>TRBV5-4|TRBJ1-1
CASSGGTGYNTEAFF
>TRBV5-6|TRBJ2-1
CASSGQGYSYNEQFF
>TRBV3-1|TRBJ1-2
CASRITGEEGYTF
>TRBV24-1|TRBJ2-1
CATSGNNEQFF
>TRBV6-1|TRBJ1-5
CASRSRDVNRPQHF